This T cell receptor (beta chain) comes out of a study of spatial heterogeneity in lung cancer. On the study more broadly: Detected sequences consistently included more beta-chain ones than alpha-chain ones.

Every molecule of TCR cDNA had its own unique molecular identifier. TCRdb ran MiXCR on the 5' RACE reads and lists one entry per CDR3 protein. The profile shows approximately 40,000 distinct CDR3 sequences, 6.5% to 9% of them singletons. In this sample, this clonotype turned up many times. Time point given: sample taken at primary tumor resection. The ends were cut back, 5 bases at V and 5 bases at J, with 6 bases in the middle. Per the germline V gene, CDR1 is MNHEY and CDR2 is SMNVEV (reference sequence). The CDR3 consists of 12 residues. The V call is TRBV27, the J call TRBJ2-2; D is unresolved. Sequenced material: PBMCs, taken at surgery. This receptor was taken from a female donor with early-stage non-small cell lung cancer. The CDR3 DNA reads as TGTGCCAGCAGTCCCATAACCGGGGAGCTGTTTTTT. Its translation: CASSPITGELFF.